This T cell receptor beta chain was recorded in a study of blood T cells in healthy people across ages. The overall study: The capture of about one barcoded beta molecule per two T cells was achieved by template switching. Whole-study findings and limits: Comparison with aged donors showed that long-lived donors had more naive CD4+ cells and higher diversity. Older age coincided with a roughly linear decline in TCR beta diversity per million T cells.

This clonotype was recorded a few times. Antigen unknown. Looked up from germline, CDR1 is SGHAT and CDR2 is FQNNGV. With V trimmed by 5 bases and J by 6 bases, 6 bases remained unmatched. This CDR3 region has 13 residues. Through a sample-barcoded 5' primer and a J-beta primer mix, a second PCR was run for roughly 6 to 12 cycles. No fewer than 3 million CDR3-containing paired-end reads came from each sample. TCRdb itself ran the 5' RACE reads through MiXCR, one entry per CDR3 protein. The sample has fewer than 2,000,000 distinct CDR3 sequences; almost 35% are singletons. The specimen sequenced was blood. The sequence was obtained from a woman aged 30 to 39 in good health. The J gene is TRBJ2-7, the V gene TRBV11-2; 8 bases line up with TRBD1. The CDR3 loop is CASSNWTGPEQYF. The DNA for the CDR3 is TGTGCCAGCAGCAATTGGACAGGGCCCGAGCAGTACTTC. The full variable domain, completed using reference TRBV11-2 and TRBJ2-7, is EAGVAQSPRYKIIEKRQSVAFWCNPISGHATLYWYQQILGQGPKLLIQFQNNGVVDDSQLPKDRFSAERLKGVDSTLKIQPAKLEDSAVYLCASSNWTGPEQYFGPGTRLTVT.